This paragraph covers one T cell receptor beta chain sequence. Its antigen is currently unknown. In the original workflow: After removing out-of-frame reads, 2 million to 2.5 million distinct TCRbeta sequences remained. Data came from immunoSEQ multiplex PCR; TCRdb stores just in-frame clones and leaves some out. That table furnishes V, J and clone size, whereas the DNA furnished D and trimming. The sample has around 44,000 clones; 78% are singletons. The entry originates in a study of memory CD4+ T cells and cytomegalovirus serostatus. Overall study: Healthy Belgian adult donors included about 10 CMV-positive and 24 CMV-negative people.

The sort gate was single viable CD3+CD4+CD8-CD45RO+ cells for memory CD4+ T cells. Study conclusions and caveats: CD4+ memory repertoires contained about two fifths of the roughly 160 reported CMV TCRbeta sequences.

V lost 4 bases, J lost 1 base, and 2 bases stayed unmatched. The CDR3 runs to 14 residues. Germline-derived CDR1 and CDR2 are MNHEY and SVGAGI. The chain links TRBV6-5 to TRBJ2-5; 8 bases are shared with TRBD2. The TCR sequence derives from an adult in good health and CMV-seronegative. Sequenced sample: memory CD4+ T cells from blood. CDR3 loop: CASSSGLVQETQYF. As DNA, the CDR3 is TGTGCCAGCAGTTCGGGACTAGTCCAAGAGACCCAGTACTTC.